A single sample is the source of the 21 T cell receptor beta chains below, sequenced in a study of blood T cell repertoires in COVID-19. The table came from immunoSEQ multiplex PCR; TCRdb's copy has only in-frame clones and leaves some out. This table holds roughly 100,000 clones, around 66% found once. The specimen sequenced was peripheral blood. All receptors derive from a man older than 75 with acute or convalescent COVID-19.

V and J are TRBV28 and TRBJ1-1, with D maybe TRBD1 (6 bases). Trimming cost V 7 bases and J 8 bases, with 29 bases left between them. This CDR3 contains 17 residues. CDR1 MDHEN and CDR2 SYDVKM come from the germline V gene. CDR3 loop: CASTSRWQGLFSMEAFF. The CDR3 nucleotides are TGTGCCAGCACCTCCCGTTGGCAGGGGCTCTTTTCCATGGAAGCTTTCTTT. Full variable domain (outside the CDR3, taken from reference TRBV28 and TRBJ1-1): DVKVTQSSRYLVKRTGEKVFLECVQDMDHENMFWYRQDPGLGLRLIYFSYDVKMKEKGDIPEGYSVSREKKERFSLILESASTNQTSMYLCASTSRWQGLFSMEAFFGQGTRLTVV.

The chain combines TRBV14 with TRBJ2-7, with D unresolved. Germline assignment: CDR1 SGHDN and CDR2 FVKESK. The V gene lost 4 bases and the J gene lost 0 bases, with 4 bases spanning the gap. The CDR3 has 12 amino acids. The CDR3 spells CASSRSSYEQYF. The CDR3 DNA is TGTGCCAGCAGCCGCAGCTCCTACGAGCAGTACTTC.

The gene calls are TRBV24-1 and TRBJ2-2; D might be TRBD1 (5 bases). The V end lost 9 bases, the J end lost 1 base, and 14 bases lay between the germline ends. The CDR3 runs 15 residues. From germline, CDR1 is KGHDR and CDR2 SFDVKD. Here the CDR3 reads CATSQGVGNTGELFF. The CDR3 nucleotides are TGTGCCACCTCCCAAGGGGTAGGGAACACCGGGGAGCTGTTTTTT.

This clone was seen a few times. The chain combines TRBV6-6 with TRBJ2-2; TRBD2 aligns across 8 bases. With V trimmed by 10 bases and J by 7 bases, 8 bases remained unmatched. CDR1 and CDR2 from the germline V gene are MNHNY and SVGAGI (reference sequence). CDR3 length equals 13 residues. CDR3 coding DNA: TGTGCCAATAGGCAGCGGGAGATCGGGGAGCTGTTTTTT. The encoded protein is CANRQREIGELFF.

The J gene is TRBJ2-2, the V gene TRBV7-3; the match to TRBD2 covers 9 bases. The germline V gene encodes CDR1 SGHTA and CDR2 FQGTGA. This CDR3 has 14 amino acids. J lost 6 bases, V lost 3 bases, and 2 bases had no gene match. CDR3 coding DNA: TGTGCCAGCAGCTTTAGCGGGGGTGCCGGGGAGCTGTTTTTT. Protein product: CASSFSGGAGELFF.

This clone has only a few counts. The chain employs TRBV7-9 and TRBJ2-3, with D maybe TRBD2 (5 bases). This CDR3 comprises 15 residues. Germline V lookup: CDR1 SEHNR, CDR2 FQNEAQ (reference sequence). V shed 6 bases and J shed 4 bases, with 17 bases lying between them. This CDR3 is CASSTTNTSADTQYF. CDR3 sequence (DNA): TGTGCCAGCAGTACGACTAACACAAGTGCAGATACGCAGTATTTT. Supplemented by reference TRBV7-9 and TRBJ2-3, the full variable domain reads DTGVSQNPRHKITKRGQNVTFRCDPISEHNRLYWYRQTLGQGPEFLTYFQNEAQLEKSRLLSDRFSAERPKGSFSTLEIQRTEQGDSAMYLCASSTTNTSADTQYFGPGTRLTVL.

The chain uses TRBV19 and TRBJ2-5, with D perhaps TRBD2 (6 bases). Between the trimmed V and J ends, which lost 5 bases and 9 bases, there was a span of 19 bases. Germline CDR1 is LNHDA and CDR2 is SQIVND (reference sequence). The CDR3 is made up of 14 amino acids. CDR3 loop: CASSGGFARVAQYF. CDR3 DNA sequence: TGTGCCAGTAGTGGGGGGTTTGCCAGGGTCGCCCAGTACTTC.

The chain employs TRBV7-9 and TRBJ2-7; D possibly corresponds to TRBD1 (5 bases). The CDR3 has 14 residues. Per the germline V gene, CDR1 is SEHNR and CDR2 is FQNEAQ (reference sequence). V was clipped by 4 bases and J by 2 bases, with 12 bases between them. This chain's CDR3 is CASSWGGTAYEQYF. Written as DNA, the CDR3 is TGTGCCAGCAGCTGGGGCGGAACAGCCTACGAGCAGTACTTC.

This clone was seen a few times. The chain combines TRBV7-9 with TRBJ2-2; 9 positions match TRBD1. The CDR3 consists of 15 residues. Germline CDR1 and CDR2: SEHNR and FQNEAQ (reference sequence). The V gene end was trimmed by 4 bases and the J gene end by 7 bases; junction bases not matched to a gene: 7. The CDR3 DNA reads as TGTGCCAGCAGCTCCCCGGGACAGGGAATCGGGGAGCTGTTTTTT. Translating gives CASSSPGQGIGELFF.

The chain couples TRBV6-5 to TRBJ2-2; 8 nucleotides match TRBD2. The CDR3 sequence is 15 residues long. The germline V gene has CDR1 MNHEY and CDR2 SVGAGI. The trim removed 6 bases at V and 4 bases at J, leaving 7 bases unmatched. The CDR3 DNA follows: TGTGCCAGCAGGCGCACCGGGACTAGCACCGGGGAGCTGTTTTTT. This encodes CASRRTGTSTGELFF.

V usage is TRBV5-6 and J usage is TRBJ2-7, with TRBD1 matching over 8 bases. CDR3 length: 13 residues. V was clipped by 5 bases and J by 1 base; unmatched bases: 2. Per the germline V gene, CDR1 is SGHDT and CDR2 is YYEEEE. The CDR3, as DNA: TGTGCCAGCAGGACAGGGGAGTCCTACGAGCAGTACTTC. Translated, it gives CASRTGESYEQYF. The variable domain in full, completed from reference TRBV5-6 and TRBJ2-7, reads DAGVTQSPTHLIKTRGQQVTLRCSPKSGHDTVSWYQQALGQGPQFIFQYYEEEERQRGNFPDRFSGHQFPNYSSELNVNALLLGDSALYLCASRTGESYEQYFGPGTRLTVT.

This clone appeared a single time. This chain uses TRBV18 with TRBJ2-1; 12 bases align to TRBD2. The CDR3 consists of 14 residues. CDR1 and CDR2 (germline): KGHSH, LQKENI. The V segment lost 6 bases and the J segment 10 bases; nucleotides outside the gene matches: 7. The CDR3 is CASSKTSGSDEQFF. The CDR3 nucleotides read TGTGCCAGCTCGAAGACTAGCGGGAGTGACGAGCAGTTCTTC. Full variable domain (outside the CDR3, taken from reference TRBV18 and TRBJ2-1): NAGVMQNPRHLVRRRGQEARLRCSPMKGHSHVYWYRQLPEEGLKFMVYLQKENIIDESGMPKERFSAEFPKEGPSILRIQQVVRGDSAAYFCASSKTSGSDEQFFGPGTRLTVL.

This chain connects TRBV4-2 to TRBJ1-5; tentatively, D is TRBD1 (5 bases). Germline CDR1 is LGHNA and CDR2 is YNFKEQ. The CDR3 runs to 14 residues. V was trimmed by 4 bases and J by 6 bases, leaving 13 bases between them. As DNA, the CDR3 is TGTGCCAGCAGCCTGTTAGGGGAGGGTCAGCCCCAGCATTTT. This translates into CASSLLGEGQPQHF.

The chain combines TRBV28 with TRBJ1-6; 8 nucleotides align to TRBD1. This CDR3 is 16 amino acids long. Germline CDR1 is MDHEN and CDR2 is SYDVKM. V trimming: 6 bases; J trimming: 7 bases; junction bases outside the gene matches: 11. The DNA of the CDR3 is TGTGCCAGCAGACCTACGGGGACAGGCTTGAATTCACCCCTCCACTTT. Protein product: CASRPTGTGLNSPLHF.

This clone was recorded once. This chain connects TRBV10-3 to TRBJ2-7; tentatively, D is TRBD1 (5 bases). V was shortened by 9 bases and J by 1 base, with 13 bases between the two germline ends. This CDR3 spans 13 amino acids. Germline assignment: CDR1 ENHRY and CDR2 SYGVKD. The CDR3 protein is CAIADSFSYEQYF. The CDR3 DNA reads TGTGCCATTGCCGACAGCTTTTCCTACGAGCAGTACTTC.

V usage is TRBV3-1 (or the pseudogene TRBV3-2) and J usage is TRBJ2-7; 8 nucleotides match TRBD1. V lost 3 bases, J lost 3 bases, and 1 base stayed unmatched. Germline CDR1 is LGHDT and CDR2 is YNNKEL (reference sequence). The CDR3 runs 13 residues. The CDR3 DNA reads TGTGCCAGCAGCCAGGACAGGGTCTACGAGCAGTACTTC. Amino acid sequence: CASSQDRVYEQYF.

The rearrangement joins TRBV19 to TRBJ2-7; 7 bases align to TRBD1. CDR3 length equals 12 residues. The trim removed 5 bases at V and 5 bases at J, leaving 3 bases unmatched. Germline V gives CDR1 LNHDA, CDR2 SQIVND (reference sequence). The CDR3 here is CASSDRAHEQYF. CDR3 coding DNA: TGTGCCAGTAGTGACAGGGCCCACGAGCAGTACTTC.

CDR3 region: CASSLSGSSTQYF. CDR3 DNA sequence: TGTGCCAGCAGCCTGAGCGGGAGCTCCACCCAGTACTTC. The V gene is TRBV5-4, the J gene TRBJ2-5; TRBD2 aligns across 8 bases. CDR3 length equals 13 residues. The germline CDR1 and CDR2 sequences are SGHNT and YYREEE (reference sequence). The trim removed 4 bases at V and 8 bases at J, leaving 7 bases unmatched.

The chain has TRBV6-5 and TRBJ2-1, with D tentatively TRBD2 (5 bases). From germline, CDR1 is MNHEY and CDR2 SVGAGI. This CDR3 has 15 amino acids. V was cut by 6 bases and J by 10 bases, with 22 bases left in between. CDR3 nucleotides: TGTGCCAGCAGCACCGGGCCAGGAGGCTTTGAGGAGCAGTTCTTC. This encodes CASSTGPGGFEEQFF.

The genes are TRBV11-2 and TRBJ2-3; possibly TRBD1 for D (6 bases). The V and J ends lost 0 bases and 6 bases respectively, with 13 bases between them. Germline V gives CDR1 SGHAT, CDR2 FQNNGV. The CDR3 is 15 residues long. CDR3 DNA: TGTGCCAGCAGCTTAGAGGGGCAGGGGTGGGATACGCAGTATTTT. Translated, it gives CASSLEGQGWDTQYF.

V and J are TRBV7-8 and TRBJ2-7; weak D call: TRBD2 (6 bases). The CDR3 is made up of 16 amino acids. Germline V CDR1 and CDR2: SGHVS, FQNEAQ. The V gene lost 5 bases and the J gene lost 3 bases, with 20 bases spanning the gap. CDR3 DNA sequence: TGTGCCAGCAGCCTAGGAGCGGGCTCCGTCCGCTACGAGCAGTACTTC. This translates into CASSLGAGSVRYEQYF.